One and the same sample provided the 31 T cell receptor beta chains below, sequenced in a study of cytomegalovirus exposure and HLA in healthy donors. Assay used: immunoSEQ multiplex PCR; TCRdb lists only in-frame clones, some missing. The sample has about 280,000 clones; 85% to 90% are singletons. The sequenced sample was PBMCs. These receptor sequences come from a woman between 18 and 30 years old in good health and CMV-seronegative.

V and J are TRBV7-2 and TRBJ2-7; 7 bases fit TRBD1. The junction had 7 bases not matched to a gene; V was cut back by 8 bases and J by 3 bases. Germline CDR1 reads SGHTA; CDR2 reads FQGNSA. This CDR3 has 13 amino acids. CDR3 bases: TGTGCCAGCGGGATAGGGGGCCGCTACGAGCAGTACTTC. This codes for CASGIGGRYEQYF.

The chain uses TRBV9 and TRBJ2-1, with D perhaps matching TRBD2 (7 bases). CDR3 length: 15 residues. The V gene lost 3 bases and the J gene lost 5 bases, with 15 bases spanning the gap. Germline V gene sequence: CDR1 SGDLS, CDR2 YYNGEE. CDR3 in DNA: TGTGCCAGCAGCGGGGGAGGGGGTCGGGACAATGAGCAGTTCTTC. Encoded protein: CASSGGGGRDNEQFF.

The CDR3 sequence is CASSLVTGGLIGEQFF. The CDR3 region has the DNA TGTGCCAGCAGCTTAGTAACGGGAGGGTTAATAGGTGAGCAGTTCTTC. The V call is TRBV7-3, the J call TRBJ2-1, with TRBD2 matching 8 bases. CDR1 and CDR2 from the germline V gene are SGHTA and FQGTGA. The CDR3 totals 16 residues. With 2 bases clipped from V and 9 bases from J, the junction kept 12 bases outside the gene matches.

Worth noting for this clone: This sample also contains other DNA sequences that code for the same CDR3. The rearrangement joins TRBV27 to TRBJ2-5; D is unresolved. This CDR3 is built from 14 residues. The germline V and J ends were trimmed by 2 bases and 2 bases, with 9 bases remaining between them. CDR1 is MNHEY, CDR2 SMNVEV, per germline (reference sequence). The CDR3 reads CASSLPGDQETQYF. The CDR3, as DNA: TGTGCCAGCAGTTTACCCGGAGATCAAGAGACCCAGTACTTC.

This sequence joins TRBV13 and TRBJ2-7; D remains unclear. Germline CDR1 PRHDT, CDR2 FYEKMQ (reference sequence). Trimming cost V 1 base and J 5 bases, with 18 bases left between them. This CDR3 is 16 amino acids long. The CDR3 coding sequence is TGTGCCAGCAGCTTAGCCCCCAACAGAAGTCCCCACGAGCAGTACTTC. Amino acids: CASSLAPNRSPHEQYF.

The CDR3 DNA reads TGTGCCACCAGCAAGGGGGGGACATGGATTAGGGGGAGTAACTACGAGCAGTACTTC. Translated: CATSKGGTWIRGSNYEQYF. This chain links TRBV15 with TRBJ2-7, with D perhaps TRBD2 (7 bases). Germline V gene data show CDR1 as LNHNV and CDR2 as YYDKDF (reference sequence). The V end was cut by 4 bases, the J end by 3 bases, with 28 bases between. The CDR3 consists of 19 residues.

This chain uses TRBV30 with TRBJ2-7; maybe TRBD2 (6 bases). Germline V gene lookup returns CDR1 GTSNPN and CDR2 SVGIG (reference sequence). The CDR3 spans 12 residues. V lost 0 bases and J 3 bases, leaving 6 bases between the germline ends. CDR3 in DNA: TGTGCCTGGAGTGTGGGGGGCTACGAGCAGTACTTC. Translated, it gives CAWSVGGYEQYF.

This chain joins TRBV4-3 and TRBJ1-2; weak D call: TRBD1 (6 bases). Germline V gene sequence: CDR1 LGHNA, CDR2 YSLEER. Trimming shortened V by 1 base and J by 3 bases, and 9 bases separated the two germline ends. The CDR3 runs to 14 residues. The CDR3 spells CASSQAGVHYGYTF. CDR3 nucleotides: TGCGCCAGCAGCCAAGCAGGGGTTCACTATGGCTACACCTTC.

The V and J genes are TRBV27 and TRBJ2-1; D is perhaps TRBD2 (6 bases). CDR3 length equals 14 residues. V lost 4 bases to trimming and J lost 3 bases, with 10 bases between them. The germline V gene has CDR1 MNHEY and CDR2 SMNVEV (reference sequence). The CDR3 loop reads CASSSSGFYNEQFF. CDR3 nucleotide sequence: TGTGCCAGCAGTTCCAGCGGGTTCTACAATGAGCAGTTCTTC.

V gene TRBV2 combines with J gene TRBJ2-7; D might be TRBD1 (6 bases). Trimming removed 6 bases from V and 3 bases from J, with 15 bases in between. Per germline, CDR1 SNHLY and CDR2 FYNNEI. This CDR3 is built from 14 residues. The CDR3 here is CASSWPRRGYEQYF. The CDR3, as DNA: TGTGCCAGCAGCTGGCCCCGCAGGGGCTACGAGCAGTACTTC. Full variable domain (remainder filled in from reference TRBV2 and TRBJ2-7): EPEVTQTPSHQVTQMGQEVILRCVPISNHLYFYWYRQILGQKVEFLVSFYNNEISEKSEIFDDQFSVERPDGSNFTLKIRSTKLEDSAMYFCASSWPRRGYEQYFGPGTRLTVT.

The sample holds one count of this clone. The chain has TRBV4-1 and TRBJ1-1; D is uncertain. CDR3 length equals 17 residues. CDR1 MGHRA and CDR2 YSYEKL come from the germline V gene. The V gene lost 2 bases and the J gene lost 3 bases, with 19 bases spanning the gap. The CDR3 is CASSQLVAVIRDTEAFF. The CDR3 DNA is TGCGCCAGCAGCCAACTGGTGGCGGTTATCCGGGACACTGAAGCTTTCTTT.

The chain joins TRBV30 to TRBJ1-1; a possible D gene is TRBD1 (6 bases). The CDR3 consists of 13 residues. Trimming left V 0 bases short and J 3 bases short, with 8 bases between. Germline values: CDR1 GTSNPN, CDR2 SVGIG (reference sequence). CDR3 loop: CAWSVDRDTEAFF. CDR3 coding DNA: TGTGCCTGGAGTGTGGACAGAGACACTGAAGCTTTCTTT.

This clone was recorded once. The rearrangement joins TRBV5-4 to TRBJ2-1, with 16 nucleotides matching TRBD2. The CDR3 has 17 amino acids. The germline V gene encodes CDR1 SGHNT and CDR2 YYREEE (reference sequence). The V gene end was trimmed by 1 base and the J gene end by 7 bases; junction bases not matched to a gene: 5. CDR3 sequence: CASSLLGTSGRVNEQFF. The CDR3 DNA is TGTGCCAGCAGCTTGCTCGGGACTAGCGGGAGGGTAAATGAGCAGTTCTTC.

The genes are TRBV5-6 and TRBJ2-6, with a possible D match to TRBD2 (6 bases). The CDR3 is 17 amino acids. The V end was cut by 3 bases, the J end by 0 bases, with 13 bases between. Germline V gene data show CDR1 as SGHDT and CDR2 as YYEEEE. Here the CDR3 reads CASSWDLRGSGANVLTF. DNA for the CDR3: TGTGCCAGCAGCTGGGACTTGAGGGGCTCTGGGGCCAACGTCCTGACTTTC.

V is TRBV10-3 and J is TRBJ2-7; D may be TRBD2 (5 bases). V was shortened by 0 bases and J by 3 bases, with 12 bases between the two germline ends. Germline V gene data show CDR1 as ENHRY and CDR2 as SYGVKD. The CDR3 has 15 residues. The CDR3 protein is CAISESPGGGYEQYF. CDR3 in DNA: TGTGCCATCAGTGAGTCCCCAGGAGGAGGCTACGAGCAGTACTTC.

The rearrangement uses TRBV21-1 and TRBJ2-5; TRBD1 is the table's D call, not checked against the DNA. TRBV21-1 is a known pseudogene. This CDR3 has 15 amino acids. Here the CDR3 reads CASSNRDRPKETQYF. CDR3 coding DNA: TGTGCCAGCAGCAACAGGGACAGGCCTAAAGAGACCCAGTACTTC.

This chain uses TRBV2 with TRBJ1-1, with TRBD1 matching 7 bases. After removal of 6 bases from V and 5 bases from J, the junction contained 12 bases not matched to a gene. The CDR3 is made up of 15 amino acids. Germline V gene sequence: CDR1 SNHLY, CDR2 FYNNEI. Here the CDR3 reads CASRYRQGGVTEAFF. CDR3 nucleotides: TGTGCCAGCAGATACAGACAGGGAGGAGTTACTGAAGCTTTCTTT.

The chain carries TRBV18 and TRBJ1-5; no definite D call. The germline V and J ends were trimmed by 6 bases and 0 bases, with 15 bases remaining between them. This CDR3 has 16 amino acids. In germline, CDR1 is KGHSH, CDR2 LQKENI. CDR3 sequence: CASSSSREYSNQPQHF. The CDR3 nucleotides read TGTGCCAGCTCCTCATCACGGGAGTATAGCAATCAGCCCCAGCATTTT.

The rearrangement joins TRBV2 to TRBJ2-7; D possibly corresponds to TRBD1 (6 bases). The CDR3 length is 13 residues. Deletions cut 4 bases from V and 1 base from J, with 8 bases between. Per the germline V gene, CDR1 is SNHLY and CDR2 is FYNNEI. CDR3 DNA: TGTGCCAGCAGTGGGGGGCTATCCTACGAGCAGTACTTC. Amino acid sequence: CASSGGLSYEQYF.

This clone occurred once. This chain links TRBV28 with TRBJ1-1, with a tentative D call TRBD1 (6 bases). The CDR3 totals 15 residues. Between the trimmed V and J ends, which lost 5 bases and 4 bases, there was a span of 17 bases. Germline CDR1 reads MDHEN; CDR2 reads SYDVKM. Written as DNA, the CDR3 is TGTGCCAGCAGTACGCCAGGGGTGGGTGCCACTGAAGCTTTCTTT. It translates to CASSTPGVGATEAFF.

The CDR3 DNA is TGTGCCAGCAGCTTAATGACTAGCGGGAGTTATTACAATGAGCAGTTCTTC. Its translation is CASSLMTSGSYYNEQFF. This sequence joins TRBV7-6 and TRBJ2-1; TRBD2 agrees at 12 bases. The CDR3 runs 17 residues. V trimming: 2 bases; J trimming: 4 bases; junction bases outside the gene matches: 6. Germline V gene data show CDR1 as SGHVS and CDR2 as FNYEAQ.

This sequence joins TRBV10-3 and TRBJ2-5; 7 nucleotides align to TRBD1. Germline V lookup: CDR1 ENHRY, CDR2 SYGVKD. With V trimmed by 8 bases and J by 5 bases, 8 bases remained unmatched. This CDR3 is built from 13 residues. This CDR3 is CAIAGQVGETQYF. CDR3 nucleotides: TGTGCCATCGCTGGACAGGTCGGTGAGACCCAGTACTTC.

Here the CDR3 reads CASSLGGAQDTQYF. The CDR3 DNA follows: TGTGCCAGCAGCTTAGGGGGAGCCCAAGATACGCAGTATTTT. The rearrangement uses TRBV7-9 and TRBJ2-3; D is perhaps TRBD2 (5 bases). This CDR3 has 14 amino acids. The ends were cut back, 1 base at V and 5 bases at J, with 10 bases in the middle. Germline V gene lookup returns CDR1 SEHNR and CDR2 FQNEAQ (reference sequence).

The chain combines TRBV2 with TRBJ1-2; D not resolved. Germline CDR1 SNHLY, CDR2 FYNNEI. This CDR3 is 15 amino acids long. The V gene lost 0 bases and the J gene lost 2 bases, with 10 bases spanning the gap. DNA for the CDR3: TGTGCCAGCAGTGAAGCACCGGTCTCCAACTATGGCTACACCTTC. Translating gives CASSEAPVSNYGYTF.

The rearrangement uses TRBV12-5 and TRBJ1-4; D is perhaps TRBD1 (5 bases). The V gene's germline CDR1 is LGHNT and CDR2 FRNRAP. There are 17 residues in the CDR3. Trimming removed 1 base from V and 0 bases from J, with 12 bases in between. The CDR3 sequence is CASGLGQLTSTNEKLFF. CDR3 DNA: TGTGCTAGTGGTTTGGGACAGCTTACCTCAACTAATGAAAAACTGTTTTTT.

V gene TRBV13 combines with J gene TRBJ2-7, with 11 bases fitting TRBD2. The germline CDR1 and CDR2 sequences are PRHDT and FYEKMQ (reference sequence). The CDR3 has 14 residues. Trimming removed 5 bases from V and 2 bases from J; junction bases left unmatched: 2. The CDR3 coding sequence is TGTGCCAGCAGCCGTAGCGGGGGGGCCTACGAGCAGTACTTC. As protein: CASSRSGGAYEQYF.

This clone was recorded once. J is TRBJ2-5 and V is TRBV2, with D possibly being TRBD2 (5 bases). The V gene lost 10 bases and the J gene lost 5 bases, with 14 bases spanning the gap. CDR1 and CDR2 from the germline V gene are SNHLY and FYNNEI. The CDR3 totals 12 residues. CDR3 DNA sequence: TGTGCCACCCCTCCCGGGGTGGAGACCCAGTACTTC. Residues: CATPPGVETQYF.

The chain has TRBV18 and TRBJ2-3; 10 bases align to TRBD2. The CDR3 has 16 residues. The junction had 3 bases not matched to a gene; V was cut back by 3 bases and J by 0 bases. In germline, CDR1 is KGHSH, CDR2 LQKENI. The CDR3 nucleotides read TGTGCCAGCTCACCGGCTAGCGGGAGTAGCACAGATACGCAGTATTTT. Translated, it gives CASSPASGSSTDTQYF.

The rearrangement uses TRBV2 and TRBJ2-1; 10 positions agree with TRBD2. The CDR3 has 14 residues. The J segment lost 3 bases and the V segment lost 10 bases, leaving 6 bases of the junction unmatched. Germline V gene sequence: CDR1 SNHLY, CDR2 FYNNEI. The CDR3 is CATLAGAIYNEQFF. CDR3 nucleotide sequence: TGTGCCACCCTAGCGGGAGCGATCTACAATGAGCAGTTCTTC. The entire variable domain, with the rest obtained from reference TRBV2 and TRBJ2-1, is as follows: EPEVTQTPSHQVTQMGQEVILRCVPISNHLYFYWYRQILGQKVEFLVSFYNNEISEKSEIFDDQFSVERPDGSNFTLKIRSTKLEDSAMYFCATLAGAIYNEQFFGPGTRLTVL.

The rearrangement joins TRBV28 to TRBJ2-7, with D possibly TRBD2 on 5 matching bases. V lost 2 bases and J 0 bases, leaving 14 bases between the germline ends. The CDR3 totals 16 residues. Per germline, CDR1 MDHEN and CDR2 SYDVKM. CDR3 loop: CASSLERYLSSYEQYF. The CDR3 DNA is TGTGCCAGCAGTTTAGAGCGGTACCTAAGCTCCTACGAGCAGTACTTC.

This sequence joins TRBV6-5 and TRBJ2-1; D call uncertain. The length of the CDR3 is 14 residues. CDR1 is MNHEY, CDR2 SVGAGI, per germline. The V end was cut by 5 bases, the J end by 9 bases, with 17 bases between. CDR3 DNA sequence: TGTGCCAGCAGTCCTAGTGTGGTCGGTGGTGAGCAGTTCTTC. It yields the protein CASSPSVVGGEQFF.